Reported below is one TCR beta chain. This record belongs to a study of blood T cell repertoires in COVID-19. Study at large: The United States, Italy and Spain provided the acute and convalescent COVID-19 samples. Sample material is recorded as cDNA or gDNA derived from T cells, B-cell-depleted T cells, or PBMCs.

Authors' processing steps: Estimates of nucleated cell counts were drawn from the amplification of reference gene primers. Repertoires were generated with immunoSEQ multiplex PCR, while TCRdb's copy carries only in-frame clones and drops some. Clone size and V and J calls were adopted from that table, with D and trimming inferred from the DNA. Of 100,000 or so clones detected, approximately 75% appear once; the ten largest clones hold around 14%. The germline gives CDR1 SGHTA, CDR2 FQGNSA. This CDR3 comprises 14 residues. The V segment lost 7 bases and the J segment 6 bases; nucleotides outside the gene matches: 11.

Source material: peripheral blood. The TCR comes from a woman aged 80 or over with acute or convalescent COVID-19. The chain links TRBV7-2 to TRBJ1-1; 7 bases agree with TRBD1. The DNA of the CDR3 is TGTGCCAGCACCACCTTACCAGGGGGTGCTGAAGCTTTCTTT. Encoded protein: CASTTLPGGAEAFF.